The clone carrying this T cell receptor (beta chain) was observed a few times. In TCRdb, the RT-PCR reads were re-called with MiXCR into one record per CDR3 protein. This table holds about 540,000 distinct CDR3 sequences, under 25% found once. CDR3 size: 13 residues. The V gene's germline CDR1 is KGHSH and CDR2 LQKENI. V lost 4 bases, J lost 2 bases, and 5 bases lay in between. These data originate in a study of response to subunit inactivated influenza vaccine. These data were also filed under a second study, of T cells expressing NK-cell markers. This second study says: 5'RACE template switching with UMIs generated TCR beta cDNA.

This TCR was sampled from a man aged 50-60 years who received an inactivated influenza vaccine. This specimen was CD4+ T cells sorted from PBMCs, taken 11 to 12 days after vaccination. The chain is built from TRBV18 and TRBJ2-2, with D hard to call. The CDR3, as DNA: TGTGCCAGCTCACGACCCAACACCGGGGAGCTGTTTTTT. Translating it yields CASSRPNTGELFF.